A selection of T cell receptor beta chains follows, all from one sample in a study of cytomegalovirus exposure and HLA in healthy donors. Profiled with immunoSEQ multiplex PCR; TCRdb holds only in-frame clones, not every one. The table records more than 200,000 clones, roughly 68% of them present only once. The specimen sequenced was PBMCs. All receptors come from a man aged 35 to 55 in good health and CMV-seropositive. CDR3s include the opening cysteine and the closing phenylalanine or tryptophan. The D gene is left open where the match is weak. Clone sizes are given selectively: once, few, many, or a class where the clone is expanded.

V,J,size,D,DNA,CDR3
TRBV4-1,TRBJ1-1,.,.,TGCGCCAGCAGCCGATACGGGGTGAACACTGAAGCTTTCTTT,CASSRYGVNTEAFF
TRBV6-5,TRBJ1-3,.,.,TGTGCCAGCAGTCCAGTCGCAGGGGGAAACACCATATATTTT,CASSPVAGGNTIYF
TRBV27,TRBJ1-2,few,TRBD1,TGTGCCAGCAGGGTACAGGGGGCAGGGGATGGCTACACCTTC,CASRVQGAGDGYTF
TRBV5-1,TRBJ1-2,.,.,TGCGCCAGCAGCCTTGCGACAGGCTTAACTAACTATGGCTACACCTTC,CASSLATGLTNYGYTF
TRBV7-2,TRBJ1-3,few,TRBD1,TGTGCCAGCAGCTCCGGGACAGGGCCTTCTGGAAACACCATATATTTT,CASSSGTGPSGNTIYF
TRBV5-1,TRBJ1-2,.,TRBD1,TGCGCCAGCAGCTTGGAGGGGACAGAATATAGCTATGGCTACACCTTC,CASSLEGTEYSYGYTF
TRBV7-2,TRBJ2-2,few,.,TGTGCCAGCAGCTCCCCCCCCGGCACCGGGGAGCTGTTTTTT,CASSSPPGTGELFF
TRBV19,TRBJ1-2,.,.,TGTGCCAGTACCTCTCCCTCAGCTAACTATGGCTACACCTTC,CASTSPSANYGYTF
TRBV5-5,TRBJ1-4,few,TRBD1,TGTGCCAGCAGCTTGGCCGTGGTGACAGGGAATAATGAAAAACTGTTTTTT,CASSLAVVTGNNEKLFF
TRBV4-1,TRBJ2-3,.,.,TGCGCCAGCAGCCCAGCCCACAGGGAAGGGATAGATACGCAGTATTTT,CASSPAHREGIDTQYF
TRBV6-5,TRBJ1-6,.,TRBD1,TGTGCCAGCAGTGGAAACAGGGGGCAGAATTCACCCCTCCACTTT,CASSGNRGQNSPLHF
TRBV19,TRBJ1-5,.,.,TGTGCCAGTAGTATCACCCGGGATCAGCCCCAGCATTTT,CASSITRDQPQHF
TRBV28,TRBJ1-1,.,.,TGTGCCAGCGGTACAGGGCCGGGGACTGAAGCTTTCTTT,CASGTGPGTEAFF
TRBV27,TRBJ1-2,few,TRBD1,TGTGCCAGCAGTTTAACAGCAGGGGGCGGCTACACCTTC,CASSLTAGGGYTF
TRBV5-4,TRBJ2-2,.,TRBD1,TGTGCCAGCAGCTTCGGACAGGGGAAGACCGGGGAGCTGTTTTTT,CASSFGQGKTGELFF
TRBV18,TRBJ1-6,.,TRBD1,TGTGCCAGCTCACTTAGACAGGGAGAACCCCTCCACTTT,CASSLRQGEPLHF
TRBV10-3,TRBJ1-1,few,TRBD1,TGTGCCATCACTTCGACAGGGGGCGTTGGGGCTTTCTTT,CAITSTGGVGAFF
TRBV14,TRBJ2-7,few,.,TGTGCCAGCAGCCGGAGTTACGAGCAGTACTTC,CASSRSYEQYF
TRBV5-1,TRBJ1-1,.,.,TGCGCCAGCAGCTTGACTATGAACACTGAAGCTTTCTTT,CASSLTMNTEAFF
TRBV5-1,TRBJ1-6,few,.,TGCGCCAGCAGCTTGGAACAGGGAAGTGTCTCACCCCTCCACTTT,CASSLEQGSVSPLHF
TRBV5-5,TRBJ1-1,few,.,TGTGCCAGCAGAGCGGGACCCACCACGGGGGAGGCTTTCTTT,CASRAGPTTGEAFF
TRBV7-2,TRBJ2-7,.,TRBD2,TGTGCCAGCAGCTTAGCGGGGGGGAACTACGAGCAGTACTTC,CASSLAGGNYEQYF
TRBV7-2,TRBJ2-2,.,TRBD2,TGTGCCAGCAGCCCCCGACTAGCGGGTCCGAACACCGGGGAGCTGTTTTTT,CASSPRLAGPNTGELFF
TRBV27,TRBJ2-6,.,.,TGTGCCAGCTCACAGTCGAGCTCTGGGGCCAACGTCCTGACTTTC,CASSQSSSGANVLTF
TRBV5-6,TRBJ2-1,.,TRBD2,TGTGCCAGCAGCCCCTGGGGGGGGACTAGCGTGTTCTTC,CASSPWGGTSVFF
TRBV19,TRBJ1-2,.,.,TGTGCCAGTAGTATGATGAGCGCAACAGGCCTAAATGGCTACACCTTC,CASSMMSATGLNGYTF
TRBV7-9,TRBJ1-4,.,TRBD1,TGTGCCAGCAGCTTATCAGGGGGTCTGGGCGAAAAACTGTTTTTT,CASSLSGGLGEKLFF
TRBV5-1,TRBJ2-7,.,TRBD2,TGCGCCAGCAGCCGGGGACTAGCGGGGGGATCCCTATCCTACGAGCAGTACTTC,CASSRGLAGGSLSYEQYF
TRBV28,TRBJ1-1,.,.,TGTGCCAGCAGTCCCAACGGACGGGGGCGGGGGGGGACTGAAGCTTTCTTT,CASSPNGRGRGGTEAFF
TRBV6-5,TRBJ1-6,.,.,TGTGCCAGCAGTCTAAGTGGTAATAATTCACCCCTCCACTTT,CASSLSGNNSPLHF
TRBV4-2,TRBJ2-3,.,TRBD2,TGTGCCAGCAGCCAAGTGGAAGCGGGGGAAACAGATACGCAGTATTTT,CASSQVEAGETDTQYF
TRBV6-6,TRBJ2-7,.,.,TGTGCCAGCAGTTACTCCGGAGTCTACGAGCAGTACTTC,CASSYSGVYEQYF
TRBV6-1,TRBJ2-1,many,.,TGTGCCAGCAATCAGATGGCCCTCAATGAGCAGTTCTTC,CASNQMALNEQFF
TRBV6-1,TRBJ2-7,few,.,TGTGCCAGCAGTGTTGGTCGGGGGGCCTCCTACGAGCAGTACTTC,CASSVGRGASYEQYF
TRBV6-1,TRBJ2-2,.,TRBD2,TGTGCCAGCAGTACTAGCGGGGCGGACCGGGGAGCTGTTTTT,CASSTSGADRGAVF
TRBV7-6,TRBJ2-1,.,TRBD2,TGTGCCAGCAGCTTTGGGCTAGCGGGGGGCTACAATGAGCAGTTCTTC,CASSFGLAGGYNEQFF
TRBV6-6,TRBJ2-7,few,TRBD1,TGTGCCAGCAGTTACTCACAGGGGTACGAGCAGTACTTC,CASSYSQGYEQYF
TRBV6-1,TRBJ1-4,few,TRBD1,TGTGCCAGCAGTGCAGCGGACAGGGGAATGTTCGGTGAAAAACTGTTTTTT,CASSAADRGMFGEKLFF
TRBV11-3,TRBJ2-5,.,.,TGTGCCAGCAGCTTCTCCGGAGTAGAGACCCAGTACTTC,CASSFSGVETQYF
TRBV7-9,TRBJ1-1,.,TRBD1,TGTGCCAGCAGCTGGTGGGACAGGACGAACACTGAAGCTTTCTTT,CASSWWDRTNTEAFF
TRBV19,TRBJ2-3,.,TRBD2,TGTGCCAGTAGTATAGGGACTAGCGGGGTTTTGATGGATACGCAGTATTTT,CASSIGTSGVLMDTQYF